This T cell receptor beta chain originates from a study of shared clonotypes between healthy human individuals. The study's findings and limits: An anticipated effect of sequencing depth on clonotype sharing among donors was recognized. Sharing across a handful of donors was seen in 4% to 6.5% of naive CD4 clonotypes.

The authors distributed each subset's genomic DNA evenly over several immunoSEQ plates. This table comes from immunoSEQ multiplex PCR, and its TCRdb copy is limited to in-frame clones, with some not included. The table lists roughly 1,600,000 clones, approximately 98.5% of them singletons. This CDR3 region has 12 residues. The germline CDR1 and CDR2 sequences are SGHRS and YFSETQ. V dropped 4 bases and J dropped 5 bases, with 9 bases sitting between them. Regarding this clone: Its antigen is undetermined. The sample holds other DNA sequences that translate to the same CDR3.

Sequenced input: naive CD4+ T cells sorted from blood. Subset of the sample: CD45RA+ positively selected. The sequence was collected from a man under 40 in good health. The V and J genes are TRBV5-1 and TRBJ2-5; no reliable D call. This CDR3 reads CASSLQEETQYF. CDR3 nucleotides: TGCGCCAGCAGCCTCCAGGAGGAGACCCAGTACTTC.